This T cell receptor (beta chain) was retrieved from a study of blood T cell repertoires in COVID-19. In the study overall: The samples span acute and convalescent COVID-19 from the United States, Italy and Spain. PBMCs, B-cell-depleted T cells, or T cells were the source of the cDNA or gDNA that made up the material.

TCRdb's copy holds only in-frame clones and misses some; the assay was immunoSEQ multiplex PCR. The sample records 150,000 to 180,000 clones, around 82% being singletons. Trimming removed 0 bases at V and 7 bases at J, with 14 bases between. The length of the CDR3 is 16 residues. Germline loops: CDR1 SGHKS, CDR2 YYEKEE (reference sequence). Patients in Seattle were enrolled during active infection, then followed longitudinally. The sequenced sample consisted of peripheral blood. This receptor was taken from a man between 60 and 75 years old with COVID-19, enrolled during active disease. The chain uses TRBV5-5 and TRBJ1-6; a weak D match, TRBD1 (6 bases). The DNA of the CDR3 is TGTGCCAGCAGCTTGGCCGTGGACAGCAGGAATTCACCCCTCCACTTT. Residues: CASSLAVDSRNSPLHF.